The clone carrying this TCR beta chain appeared a single time. Its target is unknown. The CDR3 spans 18 residues. Germline V CDR1 and CDR2: ENHRY, SYGVKD. V was shortened by 7 bases and J by 5 bases, with 27 bases between the two germline ends. The data were obtained in a study of shared clonotypes between healthy human individuals. Running of the assay took place at deep level. TCRdb keeps only in-frame clones here, not all; method: immunoSEQ multiplex PCR. Here the sample spans some 1,400,000 clones, roughly 95% being singletons. Study-wide results and limits: Across subsets, estimated richness was generally greater for naive than for memory populations. Clonotypes shared by all four sorted-subset donors had higher generation probabilities than non-shared clonotypes.

Sequencing was done on a sample of naive CD4+ T cells sorted from blood. Subset in this sample: CD45RA+ positively selected. The sequence derives from a man aged 30 to 45 in good health. V and J are TRBV10-3 and TRBJ2-1; the D gene is possibly TRBD2 (6 bases). The CDR3 loop reads CAITRLGRRASAHNEQFF. The CDR3 DNA is TGTGCCATCACCCGCCTGGGTAGGAGGGCTAGCGCCCACAATGAGCAGTTCTTC.